The T cell receptor beta chain described here comes from a study of regulatory T cells in long-lasting Graves disease. In this sample, this clonotype turned up many times. Time point noted: newly diagnosed GD, antithyroid drugs for less than 3 months. RNA extracted from PBMCs served as the sequencing template. Assembly of TCR beta libraries relied on iRepertoire HTBI primers together with Arm-PCR of CDR3 regions. TCRdb re-analysed the multiplex PCR reads in MiXCR, keeping a single row per CDR3 protein. The sample lists hundreds of thousands of distinct CDR3 sequences, roughly 15% occurring once. Another study also made use of these data, one on T cells in Graves' hyperthyroidism and ophthalmopathy.

The receptor's source is a woman younger than 45 with Graves disease. The material was peripheral blood mononuclear cells (PBMCs), obtained at new diagnosis, from a patient treated with antithyroid drugs.

The CDR3 nucleotides are TGTGCCAGCAGCCAGAGAGAGACCCAGTACTTC. Amino acid sequence: CASSQRETQYF. The V and J genes are TRBV7-2 and TRBJ2-5; D uncertain. CDR3 length: 11 amino acids. Germline V CDR1 and CDR2: SGHTA, FQGNSA. V lost 5 bases to trimming and J lost 4 bases, with 5 bases between them.